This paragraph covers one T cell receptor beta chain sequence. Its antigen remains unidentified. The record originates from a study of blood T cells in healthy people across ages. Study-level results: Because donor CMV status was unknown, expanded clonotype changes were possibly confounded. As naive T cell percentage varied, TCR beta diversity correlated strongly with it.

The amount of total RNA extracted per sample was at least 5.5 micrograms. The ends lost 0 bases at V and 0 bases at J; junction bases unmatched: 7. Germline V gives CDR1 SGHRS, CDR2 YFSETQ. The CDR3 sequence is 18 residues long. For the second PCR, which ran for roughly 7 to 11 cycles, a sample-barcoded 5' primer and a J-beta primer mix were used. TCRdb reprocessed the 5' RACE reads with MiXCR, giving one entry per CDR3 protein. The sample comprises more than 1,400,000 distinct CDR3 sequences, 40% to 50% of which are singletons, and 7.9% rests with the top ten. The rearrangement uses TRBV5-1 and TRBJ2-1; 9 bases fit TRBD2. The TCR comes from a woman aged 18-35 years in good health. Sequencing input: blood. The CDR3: CASSLVLSGGSSYNEQFF. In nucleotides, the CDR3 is TGCGCCAGCAGCTTGGTTTTGAGCGGGGGGAGCTCCTACAATGAGCAGTTCTTC.